This TCR beta chain was obtained from a study of blood T cell repertoires in COVID-19. Whole-study context: The origin of the acute and convalescent COVID-19 samples was the United States, Italy and Spain.

In the original analysis: Quantification of nucleated cells was approximated via reference gene primer amplification. Data came from immunoSEQ multiplex PCR; TCRdb stores just in-frame clones and leaves some out. The V and J calls and clone size come from that table; D and trimming were worked out from the DNA. Altogether around 180,000 clones are present, around 80% being singletons, with the ten largest covering approximately 6.2%. The trim removed 4 bases at V and 0 bases at J, leaving 12 bases unmatched. The CDR3 is 18 amino acids. Germline V gives CDR1 SGDLS, CDR2 YYNGEE. This chain joins TRBV9 and TRBJ1-4, with TRBD1 identical over 7 bases. This clonotype was obtained from a man between 65 and 80 years old with active or convalescent COVID-19. Sequenced: peripheral blood. CDR3 bases: TGTGCCAGCAGCCCTCGGGGGACAGACAGTGCAACTAATGAAAAACTGTTTTTT. Translation gives CASSPRGTDSATNEKLFF.